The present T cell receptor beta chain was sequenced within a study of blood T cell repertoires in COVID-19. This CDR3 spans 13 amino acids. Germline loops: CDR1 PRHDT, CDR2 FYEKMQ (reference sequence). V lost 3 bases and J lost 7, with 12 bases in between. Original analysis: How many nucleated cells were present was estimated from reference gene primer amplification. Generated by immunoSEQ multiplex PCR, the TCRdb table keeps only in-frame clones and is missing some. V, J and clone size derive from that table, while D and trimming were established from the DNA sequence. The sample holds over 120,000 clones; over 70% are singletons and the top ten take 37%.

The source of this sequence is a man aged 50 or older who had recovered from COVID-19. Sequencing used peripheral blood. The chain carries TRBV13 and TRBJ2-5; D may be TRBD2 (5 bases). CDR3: CASSFGVRGTQYF. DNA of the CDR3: TGTGCCAGCAGCTTTGGGGTCCGGGGGACCCAGTACTTC.